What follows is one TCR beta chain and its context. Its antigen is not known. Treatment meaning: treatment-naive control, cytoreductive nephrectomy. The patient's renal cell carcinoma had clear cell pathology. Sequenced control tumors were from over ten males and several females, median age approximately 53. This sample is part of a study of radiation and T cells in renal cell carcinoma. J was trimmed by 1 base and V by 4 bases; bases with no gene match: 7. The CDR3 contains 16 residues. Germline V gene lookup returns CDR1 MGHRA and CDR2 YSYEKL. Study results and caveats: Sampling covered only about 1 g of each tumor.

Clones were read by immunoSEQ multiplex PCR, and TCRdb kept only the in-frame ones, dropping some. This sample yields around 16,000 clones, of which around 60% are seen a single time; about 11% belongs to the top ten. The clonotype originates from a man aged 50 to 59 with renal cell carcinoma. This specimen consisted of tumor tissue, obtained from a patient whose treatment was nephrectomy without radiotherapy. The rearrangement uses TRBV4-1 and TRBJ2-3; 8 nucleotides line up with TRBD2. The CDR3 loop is CASSRFTSGGTDTQYF. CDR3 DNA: TGCGCCAGCAGCCGTTTCACTAGCGGAGGCACAGATACGCAGTATTTT.